One sample yielded the 14 T cell receptor beta chains listed below, sequenced in a study of blood T cell repertoires in COVID-19. The assay was immunoSEQ multiplex PCR, and TCRdb's table has in-frame clones only and misses some. The sample has 80,000 or so clones, roughly four fifths seen once; the top ten hold about 9.4%. The sample was peripheral blood. All receptors derive from a man aged 55 to 70 with acute or convalescent COVID-19.

J is TRBJ2-1 and V is TRBV3-1 (or the pseudogene TRBV3-2); TRBD1 aligns across 9 bases. With V trimmed by 4 bases and J by 4 bases, 5 bases remained unmatched. CDR3 size: 15 residues. Germline CDR1 reads LGHDT; CDR2 reads YNNKEL (reference sequence). Here the CDR3 DNA reads TGTGCCAGCAGCCCTCGGGACAGGGTGTACAATGAGCAGTTCTTC. This codes for CASSPRDRVYNEQFF.

The chain has TRBV29-1 and TRBJ2-6; D may be TRBD2 (6 bases). The CDR3 totals 15 residues. Deletions cut 3 bases from V and 0 bases from J, with 9 bases between. Germline lookup yields CDR1 SQVTM and CDR2 ANQGSEA. DNA of the CDR3: TGCAGCGTTGATGGGGGGTCCTCTGGGGCCAACGTCCTGACTTTC. It encodes CSVDGGSSGANVLTF. Full variable domain (missing parts from reference TRBV29-1 and TRBJ2-6): SAVISQKPSRDICQRGTSLTIQCQVDSQVTMMFWYRQQPGQSLTLIATANQGSEATYESGFVIDKFPISRPNLTFSTLTVSNMSPEDSSIYLCSVDGGSSGANVLTFGAGSRLTVL.

This chain joins TRBV9 and TRBJ2-2; TRBD2 agrees at 15 bases. Losses at the gene ends were 4 bases for V and 4 bases for J; bases not matched to a gene: 8. In germline, CDR1 is SGDLS, CDR2 YYNGEE. The length of the CDR3 is 18 residues. In nucleotides, the CDR3 is TGTGCCAGCAGCTCCCGGACTAGCGGGAGGGCGATCACCGGGGAGCTGTTTTTT. It yields the protein CASSSRTSGRAITGELFF.

This clone appeared a few times. The J gene is TRBJ2-7, the V gene TRBV25-1, with D uncertain. The length of the CDR3 is 15 residues. The germline V gene has CDR1 MGHDK and CDR2 SYGVNS. V lost 6 bases to trimming and J lost 3 bases, with 18 bases between them. The CDR3 region has the DNA TGTGCCAGCAGCCATACTGGCAGGTTAAGCTACGAGCAGTACTTC. Protein sequence: CASSHTGRLSYEQYF.

The chain combines TRBV2 with TRBJ1-2; D may be TRBD1 (5 bases). The CDR3 covers 14 residues. Germline V gives CDR1 SNHLY, CDR2 FYNNEI. V was clipped by 8 bases and J by 4 bases, with 17 bases between them. DNA of the CDR3: TGTGCCAGCGTCCAGGAGGAGGGGAGCTATGGCTACACCTTC. Its protein product is CASVQEEGSYGYTF.

The chain links TRBV25-1 to TRBJ2-3; D is unclear. V was clipped by 4 bases and J by 4 bases, with 15 bases between them. From germline, CDR1 is MGHDK and CDR2 SYGVNS. The CDR3 spans 15 residues. The CDR3 sequence: CASSGVSTRSDTQYF. The CDR3 DNA is TGTGCCAGCAGTGGGGTCTCGACGAGGTCAGATACGCAGTATTTT.

The chain's CDR3 is CASSEAQAAQVRQYF. CDR3 bases: TGTGCCAGCAGTGAAGCGCAGGCAGCCCAGGTACGTCAGTACTTC. V gene TRBV2 combines with J gene TRBJ2-7, with D uncertain. CDR1 and CDR2 (germline): SNHLY, FYNNEI. The CDR3 extends over 15 amino acids. Trimming stripped 0 bases from V and 10 bases from J, with 19 bases between.

The chain is built from TRBV28 and TRBJ1-5, with D possibly matching TRBD1 (6 bases). V lost 8 bases and J lost 4, with 18 bases in between. Germline V gene lookup returns CDR1 MDHEN and CDR2 SYDVKM. This CDR3 has 15 amino acids. The CDR3 loop reads CASCRGGAGNQPQHF. CDR3 bases: TGTGCCAGCTGCCGCGGGGGGGCCGGGAATCAGCCCCAGCATTTT.

The CDR3 region has the DNA TGCGCCAGCAGCCAAGTCCGGAGGGAGACCCAGTACTTC. Protein sequence: CASSQVRRETQYF. The V gene is TRBV4-3, the J gene TRBJ2-5; maybe TRBD2 (5 bases). Between the trimmed V and J ends, which lost 1 base and 5 bases, there was a span of 8 bases. The CDR3 consists of 13 residues. Germline-derived CDR1 and CDR2 are LGHNA and YSLEER.

This chain connects TRBV5-6 to TRBJ1-4; D call uncertain. This CDR3 contains 12 residues. Germline V gives CDR1 SGHDT, CDR2 YYEEEE. Trimming removed 0 bases at V and 7 bases at J, with 4 bases between. The CDR3 coding sequence is TGTGCCAGCAGCTTGGCGGGTGAAAAACTGTTTTTT. As protein: CASSLAGEKLFF.

The chain has TRBV3-1 (or the pseudogene TRBV3-2) and TRBJ1-6; the D is unclear. CDR3 length: 12 amino acids. Germline CDR1 and CDR2: LGHDT and YNNKEL (reference sequence). Trimming took off 1 base at V and 14 bases at J, with 9 bases between the two ends. The CDR3: CASSQAQLTLHF. The CDR3 nucleotides read TGTGCCAGCAGCCAAGCACAGCTCACCCTCCACTTT.

V is TRBV5-1 and J is TRBJ2-1; 14 nucleotides align to TRBD2. CDR3 length: 18 residues. Germline V gene lookup returns CDR1 SGHRS and CDR2 YFSETQ. The junction had 10 bases not matched to a gene; V was cut back by 5 bases and J by 3 bases. CDR3 protein: CASSSMTSGRAFYNEQFF. CDR3 sequence (DNA): TGCGCCAGCAGTTCTATGACTAGCGGGAGGGCCTTCTACAATGAGCAGTTCTTC.

The J gene is TRBJ1-1, the V gene TRBV30, with 8 bases aligning to TRBD1. Germline values: CDR1 GTSNPN, CDR2 SVGIG (reference sequence). This CDR3 contains 13 residues. V dropped 4 bases and J dropped 1; count of bases not matched to a gene: 2. CDR3 region: CAWTGTGNTEAFF. The DNA for the CDR3 is TGTGCCTGGACCGGGACAGGGAACACTGAAGCTTTCTTT.

The V call is TRBV7-2, the J call TRBJ2-5; D possibly corresponds to TRBD2 (6 bases). Germline V lookup: CDR1 SGHTA, CDR2 FQGNSA. The CDR3 is 17 amino acids. The germline V and J ends were trimmed by 4 bases and 2 bases, with 20 bases remaining between them. As DNA, the CDR3 is TGTGCCAGCAGCTCCAGTACCTTTACAGGACTACAAGAGACCCAGTACTTC. Its translation is CASSSSTFTGLQETQYF.